The 30 T cell receptor beta chains presented below share a single source sample, sequenced in a study of blood T cell repertoires in COVID-19. The assay was immunoSEQ multiplex PCR, and TCRdb's table has in-frame clones only and misses some. The profile shows about 400,000 clones, about 89% of them singletons. Sequencing was performed on peripheral blood. The receptors shown here come from a man aged 40-49 years with acute or convalescent COVID-19.

The J gene is TRBJ2-1, the V gene TRBV3-1 (or the pseudogene TRBV3-2), with 7 bases that match TRBD2. The CDR3 loop spans 14 amino acids. The J segment lost 8 bases and the V segment lost 4 bases, leaving 8 bases of the junction unmatched. Per germline, CDR1 LGHDT and CDR2 YNNKEL (reference sequence). CDR3 bases: TGTGCCAGCAGCCCATACGGGGGAGGGGATGAGCAGTTCTTC. This gives the protein CASSPYGGGDEQFF.

V usage is TRBV9 and J usage is TRBJ1-1, with a weak D call TRBD1 (5 bases). The germline V gene has CDR1 SGDLS and CDR2 YYNGEE. The CDR3 length is 13 residues. V lost 0 bases, J lost 6 bases, and 9 bases lay in between. The CDR3 spells CASSVGGASEAFF. The CDR3 DNA sequence: TGTGCCAGCAGCGTAGGGGGCGCGTCTGAAGCTTTCTTT.

This chain links TRBV7-3 with TRBJ1-1; the D gene is possibly TRBD1 (5 bases). Germline V gives CDR1 SGHTA, CDR2 FQGTGA. The CDR3 is 15 residues long. Between the trimmed V and J ends, which lost 0 bases and 1 base, there was a span of 9 bases. CDR3 nucleotides: TGTGCCAGCAGCTTAACCCCAGGACAGAACACTGAAGCTTTCTTT. Protein product: CASSLTPGQNTEAFF.

The CDR3: CASGIFKTGSNTEAFF. The DNA for the CDR3 is TGTGCCAGCGGAATATTTAAAACAGGGTCGAACACTGAAGCTTTCTTT. The chain has TRBV7-9 and TRBJ1-1; D is perhaps TRBD1 (6 bases). This CDR3 is 16 amino acids long. Germline CDR1 is SEHNR and CDR2 is FQNEAQ (reference sequence). V shed 8 bases and J shed 1 base, with 20 bases lying between them.

J is TRBJ2-6 and V is TRBV4-3; TRBD1 aligns across 7 bases. The V gene's germline CDR1 is LGHNA and CDR2 YSLEER. This CDR3 has 16 amino acids. Trimming removed 0 bases from V and 4 bases from J; junction bases left unmatched: 3. The CDR3 region has the DNA TGCGCCAGCAGCCAAGAAACAGGGGTAGGGGCCAACGTCCTGACTTTC. Translating gives CASSQETGVGANVLTF.

The chain links TRBV2 to TRBJ1-5; the D gene is possibly TRBD1 (6 bases). Per germline, CDR1 SNHLY and CDR2 FYNNEI. V gave up 6 bases and J gave up 3 bases, with 9 bases separating them. The CDR3 totals 13 residues. CDR3 sequence: CASSQGTNQPQHF. For the CDR3, the DNA is TGTGCCAGCAGCCAGGGGACCAATCAGCCCCAGCATTTT.

The chain employs TRBV2 and TRBJ2-1; 8 bases agree with TRBD1. The V gene's germline CDR1 is SNHLY and CDR2 FYNNEI. This CDR3 has 13 residues. Unmatched junction bases numbered 5, after V lost 8 bases and J lost 5 bases. The DNA for the CDR3 is TGTGCCAGCTTGACAGGGGCCAACAATGAGCAGTTCTTC. Translating it yields CASLTGANNEQFF.

This clone was seen more than once but under ten times. The chain combines TRBV9 with TRBJ2-5; D call uncertain. Germline CDR1 reads SGDLS; CDR2 reads YYNGEE. The CDR3 extends over 15 amino acids. V dropped 0 bases and J dropped 2 bases, with 11 bases sitting between them. The CDR3 loop is CASSVVGLQQETQYF. As DNA, the CDR3 is TGTGCCAGCAGCGTAGTCGGTTTGCAACAAGAGACCCAGTACTTC.

This sequence joins TRBV6-1 and TRBJ1-1; 8 nucleotides align to TRBD1. The germline V gene encodes CDR1 MNHNS and CDR2 SASEGT. The J segment lost 4 bases and the V segment lost 4 bases, leaving 5 bases of the junction unmatched. This CDR3 is 14 amino acids long. The CDR3 coding sequence is TGTGCCAGCAGTGTACAGGGGGACGGCACTGAAGCTTTCTTT. Residues: CASSVQGDGTEAFF.

This clone has a single count. The V gene is TRBV7-6, the J gene TRBJ2-1; 8 bases fit TRBD1. CDR3 length: 16 residues. V gave up 1 base and J gave up 7 bases; unmatched junction bases: 9. Germline V gives CDR1 SGHVS, CDR2 FNYEAQ. CDR3 amino acids: CASSLVRQGAGNEQFF. The CDR3 DNA sequence: TGTGCCAGCAGCTTAGTAAGGCAGGGGGCTGGGAATGAGCAGTTCTTC.

The rearrangement links TRBV4-3 to TRBJ2-7; 7 bases align to TRBD1. The germline V gene has CDR1 LGHNA and CDR2 YSLEER. The CDR3 extends over 16 amino acids. V lost 0 bases to trimming and J lost 5 bases; unmatched junction nucleotides: 10. CDR3 sequence: CASSQDPGQQGDEQYF. The CDR3 DNA is TGCGCCAGCAGCCAAGACCCGGGACAGCAAGGGGACGAGCAGTACTTC.

This clone has a single count. V gene TRBV3-1 (or the pseudogene TRBV3-2) combines with J gene TRBJ2-1; D is possibly TRBD1 (5 bases). Germline V CDR1 and CDR2: LGHDT, YNNKEL (reference sequence). The CDR3 totals 14 residues. Between the trimmed V and J ends, which lost 3 bases and 8 bases, there was a span of 14 bases. CDR3 protein: CASSHAGMMYEQFF. CDR3 bases: TGTGCCAGCAGCCACGCAGGGATGATGTATGAGCAGTTCTTC.

This chain's CDR3 is CASSWRAGGRETQYF. CDR3 sequence (DNA): TGTGCCAGCAGTTGGCGAGCGGGGGGCCGTGAGACCCAGTACTTC. The gene calls are TRBV6-5 and TRBJ2-5; 9 positions match TRBD2. Germline V gene lookup returns CDR1 MNHEY and CDR2 SVGAGI. V trimming: 4 bases; J trimming: 5 bases; junction bases outside the gene matches: 8. There are 15 residues in the CDR3.

The chain recombines TRBV3-1 (or the pseudogene TRBV3-2) with TRBJ1-1; D remains unclear. There are 16 residues in the CDR3. CDR1 is LGHDT and CDR2 is YNNKEL in the germline V gene (reference sequence). Trimming took 4 bases from V and 4 from J, leaving 19 bases between them. The CDR3 region has the DNA TGTGCCAGCAGCCCTCAGGCGGGTCTCGGGTTCACTGAAGCTTTCTTT. Protein product: CASSPQAGLGFTEAFF.

The chain uses TRBV4-1 and TRBJ1-4; D may be TRBD1 (6 bases). The V gene's germline CDR1 is MGHRA and CDR2 YSYEKL. The CDR3 contains 16 residues. V lost 8 bases, J lost 6 bases, and 22 bases lay in between. CDR3: CASVHTGRSRYEKLFF. CDR3 bases: TGCGCCAGCGTCCACACAGGGCGATCCCGCTATGAAAAACTGTTTTTT.

CDR3 DNA sequence: TGCGCCAGCGGAATTAGCGGGAGAGCAGATACGCAGTATTTT. Its protein is CASGISGRADTQYF. This chain links TRBV5-1 with TRBJ2-3, with 9 bases matching TRBD2. V lost 7 bases to trimming and J lost 4 bases; unmatched junction nucleotides: 7. Germline V lookup: CDR1 SGHRS, CDR2 YFSETQ. The CDR3 extends over 14 amino acids.

This chain uses TRBV5-8 with TRBJ2-3, with 9 positions matching TRBD1. This CDR3 contains 15 residues. V shed 2 bases, J shed 5 bases, and the junction held 6 bases outside the gene matches. From germline, CDR1 is SGHTS and CDR2 YDEGEE. The CDR3 loop is CASSLGDRGGDTQYF. The CDR3 DNA reads TGTGCCAGCAGCTTAGGAGACAGGGGGGGAGATACGCAGTATTTT. The full variable domain, in which reference TRBV5-8 and TRBJ2-3 provide the parts outside the CDR3, is EAGVTQSPTHLIKTRGQQATLRCSPISGHTSVYWYQQALGLGLQFLLWYDEGEERNRGNFPPRFSGRQFPNYSSELNVNALELEDSALYLCASSLGDRGGDTQYFGPGTRLTVL.

The rearrangement links TRBV3-1 (or the pseudogene TRBV3-2) to TRBJ1-5; D is unclear. CDR1 LGHDT and CDR2 YNNKEL come from the germline V gene (reference sequence). V was cut by 3 bases and J by 7 bases, with 7 bases left in between. The CDR3 length is 12 residues. The CDR3 DNA follows: TGTGCCAGCAGCCAGGGCCAACAGCCCCAGCATTTT. Protein product: CASSQGQQPQHF.

V gene TRBV30 combines with J gene TRBJ2-3; 13 nucleotides align to TRBD2. Germline CDR1 is GTSNPN and CDR2 is SVGIG (reference sequence). The CDR3 runs to 18 residues. Trimming took 0 bases from V and 4 from J; bases not matched to a gene: 10. The CDR3 protein is CAWSVLGLAGFGPDTQYF. The CDR3 region has the DNA TGTGCCTGGAGTGTACTGGGACTAGCGGGATTCGGCCCAGATACGCAGTATTTT.

The V gene is TRBV6-4, the J gene TRBJ2-7, with 9 bases that match TRBD2. Germline V lookup: CDR1 MRHNA, CDR2 SNTAGT. The CDR3 totals 14 residues. Trimming took 3 bases from V and 2 from J; bases not matched to a gene: 2. The CDR3 nucleotides are TGTGCCAGCAGTGAGCGGGGGGGCCCCTACGAGCAGTACTTC. Its translation is CASSERGGPYEQYF.

This chain links TRBV28 with TRBJ1-2; TRBD1 aligns across 9 bases. V trimming: 3 bases; J trimming: 2 bases; junction bases outside the gene matches: 10. This CDR3 is 17 amino acids long. Germline V gene sequence: CDR1 MDHEN, CDR2 SYDVKM. Here the CDR3 DNA reads TGTGCCAGCAGTTTTGTAGGACAGGGGAAAAGGAACTATGGCTACACCTTC. It codes for CASSFVGQGKRNYGYTF.

The rearrangement uses TRBV6-5 and TRBJ2-2, with D possibly being TRBD1 (6 bases). The V gene lost 2 bases and the J gene lost 6 bases, with 13 bases spanning the gap. Germline V gives CDR1 MNHEY, CDR2 SVGAGI. The CDR3 is 15 residues long. The CDR3 spells CASSYTPRGPGELFF. The CDR3 DNA is TGTGCCAGCAGTTACACCCCCAGGGGACCCGGGGAGCTGTTTTTT.

J is TRBJ1-1 and V is TRBV5-1; the match to TRBD1 covers 9 bases. J lost 8 bases, V lost 3 bases, and 8 bases had no gene match. Per germline, CDR1 SGHRS and CDR2 YFSETQ. The CDR3 covers 14 residues. The CDR3 nucleotides are TGCGCCAGCAGCTACAGGGGGCACTTGGGCGAAGCTTTCTTT. Encoded protein: CASSYRGHLGEAFF.

This clone was observed a handful of times. The chain has TRBV28 and TRBJ1-3, with no clear D. Germline V gene sequence: CDR1 MDHEN, CDR2 SYDVKM. The V end was cut by 3 bases, the J end by 0 bases, with 6 bases between. The CDR3 runs to 14 residues. The CDR3 region is CASSLEGSGNTIYF. The CDR3 DNA sequence: TGTGCCAGCAGTTTGGAGGGCTCTGGAAACACCATATATTTT.

This clone has only one observation. The chain recombines TRBV19 with TRBJ1-2, with 10 positions matching TRBD1. V gave up 5 bases and J gave up 8 bases; unmatched junction bases: 8. Germline V gene lookup returns CDR1 LNHDA and CDR2 SQIVND (reference sequence). This CDR3 spans 14 amino acids. The CDR3 DNA is TGTGCCAGTAGTCCTTCGACAGGGGGCAACGGCTACACCTTC. It translates to CASSPSTGGNGYTF.

The V and J genes are TRBV28 and TRBJ1-2; the match to TRBD1 covers 9 bases. Per germline, CDR1 MDHEN and CDR2 SYDVKM. CDR3 length: 15 residues. After removal of 6 bases from V and 4 bases from J, the junction contained 9 bases not matched to a gene. The CDR3 is CASRSNRGRGYGYTF. The CDR3 DNA sequence: TGTGCCAGCAGGTCAAACAGGGGGCGAGGCTATGGCTACACCTTC.

The chain joins TRBV10-3 to TRBJ2-1; D might be TRBD2 (5 bases). Per germline, CDR1 ENHRY and CDR2 SYGVKD. The CDR3 covers 12 residues. V lost 6 bases, J lost 8 bases, and 11 bases lay in between. The DNA for the CDR3 is TGTGCCATCAGGGACCCCGGGGATGAGCAGTTCTTC. Protein: CAIRDPGDEQFF.

The chain recombines TRBV6-5 with TRBJ1-2; no reliable D call. The CDR3 totals 16 residues. Trimming pared 2 bases from V and 1 base from J, leaving 14 bases between. Looked up from germline, CDR1 is MNHEY and CDR2 is SVGAGI. The CDR3 DNA follows: TGTGCCAGCAGTTACGCTTGGGCCTCGGATAACTATGGCTACACCTTC. It translates to CASSYAWASDNYGYTF.

V is TRBV5-1 and J is TRBJ1-5; the D is unclear. Germline CDR1 SGHRS, CDR2 YFSETQ. The CDR3 extends over 16 amino acids. V lost 1 base and J 0 bases, leaving 11 bases between the germline ends. The CDR3 bases are TGCGCCAGCAGCTTGTGTGACAAGTATAGCAATCAGCCCCAGCATTTT. Its translation is CASSLCDKYSNQPQHF.

This clone came up a few times. The chain is built from TRBV5-1 and TRBJ1-3, with D perhaps TRBD1 (6 bases). V was shortened by 4 bases and J by 2 bases, with 13 bases between the two germline ends. Germline V gene data show CDR1 as SGHRS and CDR2 as YFSETQ. The CDR3 is 15 amino acids. CDR3 in DNA: TGCGCCAGCAGCCCGGAGGGGGGGGCTGGAAACACCATATATTTT. This sequence encodes CASSPEGGAGNTIYF.